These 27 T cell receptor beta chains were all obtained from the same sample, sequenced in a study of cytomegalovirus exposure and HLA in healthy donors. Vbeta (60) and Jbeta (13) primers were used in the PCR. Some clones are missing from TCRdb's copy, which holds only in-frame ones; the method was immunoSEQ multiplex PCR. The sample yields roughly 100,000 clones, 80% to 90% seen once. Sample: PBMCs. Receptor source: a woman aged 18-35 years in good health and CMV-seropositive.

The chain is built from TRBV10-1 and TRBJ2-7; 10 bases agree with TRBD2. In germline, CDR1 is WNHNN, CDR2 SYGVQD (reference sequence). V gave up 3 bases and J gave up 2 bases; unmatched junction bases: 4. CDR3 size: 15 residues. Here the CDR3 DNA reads TGCGCCAGCAGTGACCGGACTAGCGGCACCTACGAGCAGTACTTC. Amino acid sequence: CASSDRTSGTYEQYF.

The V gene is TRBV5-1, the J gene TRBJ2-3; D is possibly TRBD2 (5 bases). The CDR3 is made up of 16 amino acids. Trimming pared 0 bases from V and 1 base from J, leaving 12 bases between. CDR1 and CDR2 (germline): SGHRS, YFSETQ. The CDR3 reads CASSLGGGGGTDTQYF. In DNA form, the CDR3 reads TGCGCCAGCAGCTTGGGTGGTGGAGGCGGCACAGATACGCAGTATTTT.

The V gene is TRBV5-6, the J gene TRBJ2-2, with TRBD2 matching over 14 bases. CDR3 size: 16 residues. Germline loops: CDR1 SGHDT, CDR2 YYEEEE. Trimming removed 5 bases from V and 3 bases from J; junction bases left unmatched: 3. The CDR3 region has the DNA TGTGCCAGCAGAATGGGACTAGCGGGAGACACCGGGGAGCTGTTTTTT. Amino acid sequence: CASRMGLAGDTGELFF.

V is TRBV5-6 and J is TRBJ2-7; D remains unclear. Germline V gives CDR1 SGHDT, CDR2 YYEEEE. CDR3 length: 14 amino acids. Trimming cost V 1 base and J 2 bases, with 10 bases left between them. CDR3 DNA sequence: TGTGCCAGCAGCTTGTATTACTCGACCTACGAGCAGTACTTC. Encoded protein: CASSLYYSTYEQYF.

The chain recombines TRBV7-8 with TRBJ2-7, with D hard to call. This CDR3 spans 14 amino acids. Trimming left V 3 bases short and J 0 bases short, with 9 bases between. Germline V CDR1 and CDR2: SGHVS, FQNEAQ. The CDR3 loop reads CASSLERSSYEQYF. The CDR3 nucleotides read TGTGCCAGCAGCTTGGAACGGAGCTCCTACGAGCAGTACTTC.

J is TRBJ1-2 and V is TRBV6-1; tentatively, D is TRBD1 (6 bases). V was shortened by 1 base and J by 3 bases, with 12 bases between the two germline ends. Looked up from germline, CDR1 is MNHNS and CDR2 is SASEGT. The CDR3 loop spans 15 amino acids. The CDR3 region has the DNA TGTGCCAGCAGTGAAGATAGGGGGGGGTACTATGGCTACACCTTC. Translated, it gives CASSEDRGGYYGYTF.

CDR3 residues: CASSGRTGYLGAEAFF. The CDR3 DNA follows: TGCGCCAGCAGCGGCAGGACAGGGTATCTGGGCGCTGAAGCTTTCTTT. This chain connects TRBV5-1 to TRBJ1-1, with TRBD1 matching over 8 bases. Germline V lookup: CDR1 SGHRS, CDR2 YFSETQ. There are 16 residues in the CDR3. V was pared by 4 bases and J by 6 bases, with 14 bases of the junction left unmatched.

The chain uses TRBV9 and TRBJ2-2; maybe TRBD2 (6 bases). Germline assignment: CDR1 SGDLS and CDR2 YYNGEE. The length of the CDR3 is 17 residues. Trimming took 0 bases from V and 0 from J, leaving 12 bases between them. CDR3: CASSVAAGPSNTGELFF. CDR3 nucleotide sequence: TGTGCCAGCAGCGTAGCGGCGGGACCTTCGAACACCGGGGAGCTGTTTTTT.

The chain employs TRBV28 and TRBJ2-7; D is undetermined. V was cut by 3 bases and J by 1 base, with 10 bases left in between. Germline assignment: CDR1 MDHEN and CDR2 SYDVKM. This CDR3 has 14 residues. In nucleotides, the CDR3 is TGTGCCAGCAGTTTCTCAGCGCCGTCCTACGAGCAGTACTTC. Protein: CASSFSAPSYEQYF. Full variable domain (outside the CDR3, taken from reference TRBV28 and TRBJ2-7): DVKVTQSSRYLVKRTGEKVFLECVQDMDHENMFWYRQDPGLGLRLIYFSYDVKMKEKGDIPEGYSVSREKKERFSLILESASTNQTSMYLCASSFSAPSYEQYFGPGTRLTVT.

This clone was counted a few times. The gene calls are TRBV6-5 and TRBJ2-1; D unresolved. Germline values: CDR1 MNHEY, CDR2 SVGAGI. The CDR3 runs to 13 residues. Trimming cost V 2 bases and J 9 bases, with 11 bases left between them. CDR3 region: CASSYGPSFEQFF. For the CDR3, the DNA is TGTGCCAGCAGTTACGGGCCCAGTTTTGAGCAGTTCTTC.

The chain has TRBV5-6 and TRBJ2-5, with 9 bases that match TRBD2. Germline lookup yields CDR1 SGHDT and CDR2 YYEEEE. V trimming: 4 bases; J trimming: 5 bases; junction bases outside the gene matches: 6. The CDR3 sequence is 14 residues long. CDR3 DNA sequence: TGTGCCAGCAGCAATAGCGGGAGTGGTGAGACCCAGTACTTC. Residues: CASSNSGSGETQYF.

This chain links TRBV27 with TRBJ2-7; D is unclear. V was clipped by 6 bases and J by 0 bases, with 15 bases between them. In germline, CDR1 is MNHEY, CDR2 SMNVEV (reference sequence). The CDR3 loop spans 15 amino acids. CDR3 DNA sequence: TGTGCCAGCAGCGTAGTAAGCTCTCCCTCCTACGAGCAGTACTTC. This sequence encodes CASSVVSSPSYEQYF.

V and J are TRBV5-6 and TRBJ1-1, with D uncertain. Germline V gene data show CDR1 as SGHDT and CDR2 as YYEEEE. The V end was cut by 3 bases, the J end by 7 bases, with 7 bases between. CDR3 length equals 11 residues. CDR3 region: CASSSQVEAFF. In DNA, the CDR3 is TGTGCCAGCAGCTCGCAGGTTGAAGCTTTCTTT. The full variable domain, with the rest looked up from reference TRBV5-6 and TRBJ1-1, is DAGVTQSPTHLIKTRGQQVTLRCSPKSGHDTVSWYQQALGQGPQFIFQYYEEEERQRGNFPDRFSGHQFPNYSSELNVNALLLGDSALYLCASSSQVEAFFGQGTRLTVV.

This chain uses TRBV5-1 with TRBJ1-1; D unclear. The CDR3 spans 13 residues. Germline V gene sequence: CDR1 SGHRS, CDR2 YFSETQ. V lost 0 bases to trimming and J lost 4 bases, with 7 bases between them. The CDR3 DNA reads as TGCGCCAGCAGCTTGGCCGCGGCCACTGAAGCTTTCTTT. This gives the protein CASSLAAATEAFF.

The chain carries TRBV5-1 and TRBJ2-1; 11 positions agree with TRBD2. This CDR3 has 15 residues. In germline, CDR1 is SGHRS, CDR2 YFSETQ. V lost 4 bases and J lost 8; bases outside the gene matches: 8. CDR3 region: CASSRTSGSMHEQFF. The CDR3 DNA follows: TGCGCCAGCAGCCGAACTAGCGGGAGTATGCATGAGCAGTTCTTC.

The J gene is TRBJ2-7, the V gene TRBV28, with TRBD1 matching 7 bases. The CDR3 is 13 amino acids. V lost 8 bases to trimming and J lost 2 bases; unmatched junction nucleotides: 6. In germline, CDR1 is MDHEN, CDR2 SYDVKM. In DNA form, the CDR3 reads TGTGCCAGCGGGGACAGCCTGACCTACGAGCAGTACTTC. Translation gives CASGDSLTYEQYF.

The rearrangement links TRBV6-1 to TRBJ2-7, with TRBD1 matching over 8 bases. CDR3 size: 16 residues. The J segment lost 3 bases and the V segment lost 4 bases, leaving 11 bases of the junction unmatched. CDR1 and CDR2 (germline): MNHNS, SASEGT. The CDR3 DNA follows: TGTGCCAGCAGTGCAAGATTACCGGGACAGGACTACGAGCAGTACTTC. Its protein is CASSARLPGQDYEQYF.

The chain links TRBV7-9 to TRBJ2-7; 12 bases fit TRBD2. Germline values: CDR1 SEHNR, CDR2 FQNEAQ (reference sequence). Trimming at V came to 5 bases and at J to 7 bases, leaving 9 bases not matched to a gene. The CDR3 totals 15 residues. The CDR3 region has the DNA TGTGCCAGCAGCAGAGGACTAGCGGGGACGTGGGAGCAGTACTTC. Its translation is CASSRGLAGTWEQYF.

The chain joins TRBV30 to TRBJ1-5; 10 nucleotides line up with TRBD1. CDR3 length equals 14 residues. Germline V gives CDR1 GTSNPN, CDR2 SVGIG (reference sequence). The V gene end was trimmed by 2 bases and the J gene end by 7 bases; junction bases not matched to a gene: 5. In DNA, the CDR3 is TGTGCCTGGAGTTCCGGGACAGGGGAACAGCCCCAGCATTTT. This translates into CAWSSGTGEQPQHF. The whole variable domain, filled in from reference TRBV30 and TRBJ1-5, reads SQTIHQWPATLVQPVGSPLSLECTVEGTSNPNLYWYRQAAGRGLQLLFYSVGIGQISSEVPQNLSASRPQDRQFILSSKKLLLSDSGFYLCAWSSGTGEQPQHFGDGTRLSIL.

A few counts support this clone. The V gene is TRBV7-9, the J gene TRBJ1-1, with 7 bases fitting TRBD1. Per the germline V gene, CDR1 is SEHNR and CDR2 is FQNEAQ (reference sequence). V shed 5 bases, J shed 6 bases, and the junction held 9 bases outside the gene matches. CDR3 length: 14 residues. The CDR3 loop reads CASSLTGVSAEAFF. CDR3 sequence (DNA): TGTGCCAGCAGCCTAACAGGGGTATCCGCTGAAGCTTTCTTT.

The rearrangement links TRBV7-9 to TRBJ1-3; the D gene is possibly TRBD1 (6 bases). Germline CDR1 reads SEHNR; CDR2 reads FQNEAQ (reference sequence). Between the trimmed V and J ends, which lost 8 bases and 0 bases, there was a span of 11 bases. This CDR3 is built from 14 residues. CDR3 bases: TGTGCCAGCCCAAAAGGGGGCTCTGGAAACACCATATATTTT. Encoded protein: CASPKGGSGNTIYF.

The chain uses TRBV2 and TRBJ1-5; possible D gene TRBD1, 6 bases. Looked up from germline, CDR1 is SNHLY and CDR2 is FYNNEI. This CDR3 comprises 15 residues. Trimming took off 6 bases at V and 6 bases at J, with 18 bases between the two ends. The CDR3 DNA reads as TGTGCCAGCAGCGAAAGTACGGGACATAGTCAGCCCCAGCATTTT. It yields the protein CASSESTGHSQPQHF.

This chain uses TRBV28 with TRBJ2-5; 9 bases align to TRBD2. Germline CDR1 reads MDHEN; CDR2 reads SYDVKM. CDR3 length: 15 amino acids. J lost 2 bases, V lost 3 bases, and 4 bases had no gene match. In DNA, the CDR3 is TGTGCCAGCAGTTTGTCACTAGCGGGTCAAGAGACCCAGTACTTC. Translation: CASSLSLAGQETQYF.

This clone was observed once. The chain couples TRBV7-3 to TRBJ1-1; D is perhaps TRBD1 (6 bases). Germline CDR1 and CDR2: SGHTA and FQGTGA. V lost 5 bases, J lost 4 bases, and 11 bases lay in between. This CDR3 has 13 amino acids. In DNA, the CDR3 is TGTGCCAGCAGCGATAACAGGGTCACTGAAGCTTTCTTT. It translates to CASSDNRVTEAFF. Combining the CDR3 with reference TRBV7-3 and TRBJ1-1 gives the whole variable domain GAGVSQTPSNKVTEKGKYVELRCDPISGHTALYWYRQSLGQGPEFLIYFQGTGAADDSGLPNDRFFAVRPEGSVSTLKIQRTERGDSAVYLCASSDNRVTEAFFGQGTRLTVV.

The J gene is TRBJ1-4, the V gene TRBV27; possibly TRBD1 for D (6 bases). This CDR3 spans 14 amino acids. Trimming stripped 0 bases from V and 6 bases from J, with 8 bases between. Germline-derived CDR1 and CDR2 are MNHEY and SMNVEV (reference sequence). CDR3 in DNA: TGTGCCAGCAGTTTATCTGCAGGGGATGAAAAACTGTTTTTT. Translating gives CASSLSAGDEKLFF.

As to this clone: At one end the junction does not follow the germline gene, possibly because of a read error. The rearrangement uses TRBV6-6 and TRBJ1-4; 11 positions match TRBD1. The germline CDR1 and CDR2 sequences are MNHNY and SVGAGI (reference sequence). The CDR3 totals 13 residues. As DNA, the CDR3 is TGTGCCAGCAGTTACCAATCGGGGACAGGGGGACTTTTT. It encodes CASSYQSGTGGLF.

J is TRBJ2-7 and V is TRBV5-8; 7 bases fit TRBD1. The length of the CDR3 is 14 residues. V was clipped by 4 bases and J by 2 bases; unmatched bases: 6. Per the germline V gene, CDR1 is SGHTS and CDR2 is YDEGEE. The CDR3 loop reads CASSVLGTAYEQYF. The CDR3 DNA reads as TGTGCCAGCAGCGTCCTGGGGACAGCCTACGAGCAGTACTTC.